The entry below gives a single T cell receptor (beta chain) sequence along with its context. This specimen comes from a study of blood T cell repertoires in COVID-19. Authors' data handling: Amplified reference gene primers provided the basis for estimating nucleated cell counts. Profiling relied on immunoSEQ multiplex PCR, and the TCRdb table lists in-frame clones only, not all of them. V and J calls plus clone size are reproduced from that table; the DNA served to infer D and trimming. The sample records tens of thousands of clones, under 95% being singletons. The sequencing input was peripheral blood. This receptor was taken from a human donor in a cohort sampled during active COVID-19.

The CDR3 sequence is CASSLQGRHGELFF. The CDR3 DNA reads TGTGCCAGCAGCCTCCAGGGAAGGCACGGGGAGCTGTTTTTT. The chain employs TRBV5-4 and TRBJ2-2; tentatively, D is TRBD1 (5 bases). CDR3 length equals 14 residues. Trimming left V 4 bases short and J 7 bases short, with 14 bases between. The germline gives CDR1 SGHNT, CDR2 YYREEE (reference sequence).